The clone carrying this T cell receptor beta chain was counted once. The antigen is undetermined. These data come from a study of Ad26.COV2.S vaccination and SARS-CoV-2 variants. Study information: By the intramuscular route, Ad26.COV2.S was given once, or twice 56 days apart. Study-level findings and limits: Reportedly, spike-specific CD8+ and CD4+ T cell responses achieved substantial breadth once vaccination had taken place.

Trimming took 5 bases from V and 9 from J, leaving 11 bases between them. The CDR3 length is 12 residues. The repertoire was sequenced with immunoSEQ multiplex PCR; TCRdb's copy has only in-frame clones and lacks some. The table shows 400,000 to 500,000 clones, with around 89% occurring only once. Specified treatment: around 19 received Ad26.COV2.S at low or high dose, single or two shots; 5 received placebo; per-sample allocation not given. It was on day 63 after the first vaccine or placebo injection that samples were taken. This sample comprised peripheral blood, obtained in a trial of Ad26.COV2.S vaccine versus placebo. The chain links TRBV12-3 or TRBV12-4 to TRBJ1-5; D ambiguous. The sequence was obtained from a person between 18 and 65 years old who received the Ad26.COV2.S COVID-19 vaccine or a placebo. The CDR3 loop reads CASSSGRWPQHF. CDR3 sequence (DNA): TGTGCCAGCAGTAGTGGACGGTGGCCCCAGCATTTT.